Listed below are T cell receptor beta chains from one sample, sequenced in a study of a mutant IDH1 vaccine in newly diagnosed glioma. Which antigens these TCRs recognize remains unknown. Here immunoSEQ multiplex PCR was the method, and the copy in TCRdb shows in-frame clones only, minus some. The sample records approximately 60,000 clones, 83% being singletons. Sequencing was performed on PBMCs, taken from a glioma patient whose treatment included an IDH1 peptide vaccine. The receptors derive from a man aged 25 to 40 with glioma. Each CDR3 is given with its conserved first and last residue. D genes are given only for firm matches. The listing skips clone size in some rows; elsewhere it reads once, few, many or a size class.

d_call: TRBD1; clone_size: -; v_call: TRBV18; j_call: TRBJ2-1; cdr3_aa: CASSPPGQGVNEQFF; cdr3_nt: TGTGCCAGCTCACCACCGGGCCAGGGGGTGAATGAGCAGTTCTTC
d_call: -; clone_size: -; v_call: TRBV15; j_call: TRBJ1-2; cdr3_aa: CATSRDFGSGYTF; cdr3_nt: TGTGCCACCAGCAGAGATTTCGGGTCAGGCTACACCTTC
d_call: -; clone_size: -; v_call: TRBV11-2; j_call: TRBJ1-6; cdr3_aa: CASSQIQGRGSPLHF; cdr3_nt: TGTGCCAGCAGCCAAATTCAGGGAAGGGGTTCACCCCTCCACTTT
d_call: -; clone_size: -; v_call: TRBV5-1; j_call: TRBJ1-1; cdr3_aa: CASRQPPRPGSFDTEAFF; cdr3_nt: TGCGCCAGCAGACAACCCCCTAGGCCAGGGTCCTTCGACACTGAAGCTTTCTTT
d_call: -; clone_size: few; v_call: TRBV9; j_call: TRBJ2-2; cdr3_aa: CASQNRGGGELFF; cdr3_nt: TGTGCCAGCCAGAATAGGGGAGGCGGGGAGCTGTTTTTT
d_call: TRBD1; clone_size: -; v_call: TRBV2; j_call: TRBJ2-7; cdr3_aa: CASSGQGYEQYF; cdr3_nt: TGTGCCAGCAGTGGACAGGGCTACGAGCAGTACTTC
d_call: -; clone_size: -; v_call: TRBV7-7; j_call: TRBJ2-5; cdr3_aa: CASSLKGARTETQYF; cdr3_nt: TGTGCCAGCAGCTTAAAAGGGGCTAGGACAGAGACCCAGTACTTC
d_call: TRBD2; clone_size: -; v_call: TRBV18; j_call: TRBJ2-1; cdr3_aa: CASSLLESGGRSSYNEQFF; cdr3_nt: TGTGCCAGCTCCCTCCTGGAGAGCGGGGGGAGAAGCTCCTACAATGAGCAGTTCTTC
d_call: -; clone_size: -; v_call: TRBV6-5; j_call: TRBJ2-2; cdr3_aa: CASSYGRQGLTGELFF; cdr3_nt: TGTGCCAGCAGTTACGGGCGGCAGGGATTAACCGGGGAGCTGTTTTTT
d_call: -; clone_size: -; v_call: TRBV29-1; j_call: TRBJ2-3; cdr3_aa: CSVEGQGVPNTQYF; cdr3_nt: TGCAGCGTTGAGGGCCAGGGCGTGCCTAATACGCAGTATTTT
d_call: TRBD1; clone_size: few; v_call: TRBV7-9; j_call: TRBJ1-1; cdr3_aa: CASTGDRGDGTEAFF; cdr3_nt: TGTGCCAGCACCGGGGACAGGGGTGATGGCACTGAAGCTTTCTTT
d_call: -; clone_size: -; v_call: TRBV7-9; j_call: TRBJ2-7; cdr3_aa: CASSSGSPYEQYF; cdr3_nt: TGTGCCAGCAGCTCCGGGTCCCCCTACGAGCAGTACTTC
d_call: -; clone_size: once; v_call: TRBV14; j_call: TRBJ1-6; cdr3_aa: CASRRGQSSYNSPLHF; cdr3_nt: TGTGCCAGCCGGAGGGGACAAAGCTCCTATAATTCACCCCTCCACTTT
d_call: -; clone_size: -; v_call: TRBV19; j_call: TRBJ1-2; cdr3_aa: CASKRNYGYTF; cdr3_nt: TGTGCCAGTAAAAGGAACTATGGCTACACCTTC
d_call: -; clone_size: -; v_call: TRBV13; j_call: TRBJ2-7; cdr3_aa: CASSHPGRDYEQYF; cdr3_nt: TGTGCCAGCAGCCACCCTGGACGCGACTACGAGCAGTACTTC
d_call: TRBD1; clone_size: -; v_call: TRBV7-8; j_call: TRBJ1-3; cdr3_aa: CASSLVNRGSDLGNTIYF; cdr3_nt: TGTGCCAGCAGCTTAGTCAACAGGGGGAGCGATCTCGGAAACACCATATATTTT
d_call: -; clone_size: -; v_call: TRBV11-2; j_call: TRBJ1-5; cdr3_aa: CASSLQSNQPQHF; cdr3_nt: TGTGCCAGCAGCTTGCAAAGCAATCAGCCCCAGCATTTT
d_call: -; clone_size: -; v_call: TRBV5-6; j_call: TRBJ2-7; cdr3_aa: CASSSSPTGTLGEQYF; cdr3_nt: TGTGCCAGCAGCTCGAGCCCCACAGGGACTTTGGGGGAGCAGTACTTC
d_call: -; clone_size: -; v_call: TRBV20-1; j_call: TRBJ1-2; cdr3_aa: CSATGVGYTF; cdr3_nt: TGCAGTGCTACAGGGGTTGGCTACACCTTC
d_call: TRBD2; clone_size: -; v_call: TRBV28; j_call: TRBJ2-2; cdr3_aa: CASSFPVAGGTGELFF; cdr3_nt: TGTGCCAGCAGTTTCCCGGTAGCGGGGGGCACCGGGGAGCTGTTTTTT
d_call: -; clone_size: -; v_call: TRBV7-9; j_call: TRBJ2-2; cdr3_aa: CASSSKVANTGELFF; cdr3_nt: TGTGCCAGCAGCTCGAAGGTAGCTAACACCGGGGAGCTGTTTTTT
d_call: -; clone_size: once; v_call: TRBV5-1; j_call: TRBJ2-7; cdr3_aa: CASSELGLPPDHEQYF; cdr3_nt: TGCGCCAGCAGCGAGCTAGGGCTCCCCCCTGACCACGAGCAGTACTTC
d_call: TRBD2; clone_size: few; v_call: TRBV27; j_call: TRBJ2-5; cdr3_aa: CASSSTAGGRGQETQYF; cdr3_nt: TGTGCCAGCAGTTCCACAGCGGGGGGGCGGGGTCAAGAGACCCAGTACTTC
d_call: -; clone_size: -; v_call: TRBV2; j_call: TRBJ2-4; cdr3_aa: CASSVRPGGENIQYF; cdr3_nt: TGTGCCAGCAGTGTTCGTCCAGGGGGGGAAAACATTCAGTACTTC
d_call: -; clone_size: -; v_call: TRBV7-2; j_call: TRBJ2-5; cdr3_aa: CASSLVAGAQETQYF; cdr3_nt: TGTGCCAGCAGCTTAGTCGCGGGGGCCCAAGAGACCCAGTACTTC
d_call: -; clone_size: -; v_call: TRBV5-6; j_call: TRBJ1-6; cdr3_aa: CASSYSHNSPLHF; cdr3_nt: TGTGCCAGCAGCTATAGTCATAATTCACCCCTCCACTTT
d_call: -; clone_size: -; v_call: TRBV7-9; j_call: TRBJ1-2; cdr3_aa: CASSSADPTHGYTF; cdr3_nt: TGTGCCAGCAGCTCAGCAGACCCCACTCATGGCTACACCTTC
d_call: -; clone_size: -; v_call: TRBV6-5; j_call: TRBJ1-1; cdr3_aa: CASTRQTQSNTEAFF; cdr3_nt: TGTGCCAGCACAAGACAGACTCAGTCGAACACTGAAGCTTTCTTT
d_call: -; clone_size: once; v_call: TRBV27; j_call: TRBJ1-2; cdr3_aa: CASSDARQVYGYTF; cdr3_nt: TGTGCCAGCAGTGACGCCCGACAGGTCTATGGCTACACCTTC
d_call: TRBD2; clone_size: -; v_call: TRBV5-4; j_call: TRBJ2-3; cdr3_aa: CASSPDFSGGRPDTQYF; cdr3_nt: TGTGCCAGCAGCCCGGATTTTAGCGGGGGGCGTCCGGATACGCAGTATTTT
d_call: TRBD1; clone_size: -; v_call: TRBV19; j_call: TRBJ2-7; cdr3_aa: CGTGRPSYEQYF; cdr3_nt: TGCGGGACAGGGAGACCTTCCTACGAGCAGTACTTC
d_call: -; clone_size: few; v_call: TRBV18; j_call: TRBJ1-1; cdr3_aa: CASSPRSGGNTEAFF; cdr3_nt: TGTGCCAGCTCACCACGGTCTGGGGGGAACACTGAAGCTTTCTTT
d_call: TRBD2; clone_size: -; v_call: TRBV10-2; j_call: TRBJ2-5; cdr3_aa: CASSEAGGRQETQYF; cdr3_nt: TGCGCCAGCAGTGAAGCGGGGGGGCGCCAAGAGACCCAGTACTTC
d_call: -; clone_size: -; v_call: TRBV30; j_call: TRBJ2-7; cdr3_aa: CAWRTGNSYEQYF; cdr3_nt: TGTGCCTGGAGAACAGGGAACTCCTACGAGCAGTACTTC
d_call: -; clone_size: -; v_call: TRBV10-3; j_call: TRBJ1-4; cdr3_aa: CAIRDSPTNEKLFF; cdr3_nt: TGTGCCATCAGGGACAGTCCAACTAATGAAAAACTGTTTTTT
d_call: TRBD1; clone_size: once; v_call: TRBV28; j_call: TRBJ1-4; cdr3_aa: CASRLPPSRDRERKLFF; cdr3_nt: TGTGCCAGCAGACTCCCCCCTTCCCGGGACAGGGAAAGAAAACTGTTTTTT
d_call: -; clone_size: -; v_call: TRBV2; j_call: TRBJ1-1; cdr3_aa: CASSEQGLTEAFF; cdr3_nt: TGTGCCAGCAGTGAACAGGGCTTAACTGAAGCTTTCTTT
d_call: TRBD1; clone_size: -; v_call: TRBV28; j_call: TRBJ2-7; cdr3_aa: CASSLRQGRHEQYF; cdr3_nt: TGTGCCAGCAGTTTAAGACAGGGAAGGCACGAGCAGTACTTC
d_call: TRBD1; clone_size: -; v_call: TRBV6-1; j_call: TRBJ2-7; cdr3_aa: CASSEGDSSYEQYF; cdr3_nt: TGTGCCAGCAGTGAAGGGGACAGCTCCTACGAGCAGTACTTC